What follows are 10 T cell receptor beta chains derived from one specimen sequenced in a study of T cells after yellow fever vaccination (dated by TCRdb to between 2018 and 2020). Library method: 5' RACE. TCRdb shows the sequencer as Illumina NovaSeq 6000. TCRdb handled the public reads itself, with Q25 trimming in fastp and clone calling in MiXCR, and kept productive beta chains. For every CDR3 protein sequence, its rows merge into one entry that carries the most common genes and DNA. The sample includes about 430,000 distinct CDR3 sequences, with about 17% observed a single time. The ten largest clones add up to 15% to 20% of the sample. Interpreted using the paper, the treatment or condition label stands for: live attenuated yellow fever vaccine strain. The specimen was PBMCs, collected before the yellow fever booster vaccination. The origin of the receptors is a man aged 18 to 35 who received the YFV17D yellow fever vaccine.

This clonotype was recorded a few times. The V call is TRBV6-2 or TRBV6-3, the J call TRBJ2-7; a possible D gene is TRBD1 (5 bases). V was shortened by 2 bases and J by 0 bases, with 5 bases between the two germline ends. CDR1 and CDR2 from the germline V gene are MNHEY and SVGEGT. The CDR3 totals 13 residues. CDR3: CASSYGASYEQYV. The CDR3 bases are TGTGCCAGCAGTTACGGGGCCTCCTACGAGCAGTACGTC.

This clonotype has more than one count but fewer than ten. This chain links TRBV7-9 with TRBJ1-2, with D possibly matching TRBD1 (6 bases). V lost 5 bases to trimming and J lost 7 bases, with 29 bases between them. Germline values: CDR1 SEHNR, CDR2 FQNEAQ (reference sequence). This CDR3 spans 18 amino acids. The CDR3, as DNA: TGTGCCAGCAGCAGCTTTTTAGGGGGGGGACCGTACTTGTCTGGCTACACCTTC. Its translation: CASSSFLGGGPYLSGYTF.

This chain uses TRBV9 with TRBJ1-4, with a tentative D call TRBD1 (5 bases). The V gene's germline CDR1 is SGDLS and CDR2 YYNGEE. The germline V and J ends were trimmed by 4 bases and 7 bases, with 14 bases remaining between them. The CDR3 is made up of 14 amino acids. The CDR3 bases are TGTGCCAGCAGCACTCAGACAGTCGGTGAAAAACTGTTTTTT. Translation gives CASSTQTVGEKLFF. Using reference TRBV9 and TRBJ1-4 for the parts outside the CDR3, the full variable domain is DSGVTQTPKHLITATGQRVTLRCSPRSGDLSVYWYQQSLDQGLQFLIQYYNGEERAKGNILERFSAQQFPDLHSELNLSSLELGDSALYFCASSTQTVGEKLFFGSGTQLSVL.

This clonotype was found a few times. V and J are TRBV20-1 and TRBJ2-4; tentative D call: TRBD1 (6 bases). The CDR3 loop spans 13 amino acids. V lost 0 bases to trimming and J lost 9 bases, with 12 bases between them. Germline V lookup: CDR1 DFQATT, CDR2 SNEGSKA (reference sequence). CDR3 in DNA: TGCAGTGCTAGAGAGGTCAGGGGAAGCATTCAGTACTTC. It is translated as CSAREVRGSIQYF.

This CDR3 reads CASRGHCYEQYV. DNA for the CDR3: TGTGCCAGCAGAGGACACTGCTACGAGCAGTACGTC. V usage is TRBV6-5 and J usage is TRBJ2-7, with TRBD1 as a possible D gene (5 bases). The CDR3 totals 12 residues. Germline V gene data show CDR1 as MNHEY and CDR2 as SVGAGI. Trimming pared 6 bases from V and 3 bases from J, leaving 9 bases between.

A few counts support this clonotype. The V gene is TRBV29-1, the J gene TRBJ1-1; 8 nucleotides match TRBD1. The CDR3 extends over 14 amino acids. J gave up 5 bases and V 0 bases, and 5 bases lay outside the gene matches. From germline, CDR1 is SQVTM and CDR2 ANQGSEA. The DNA for the CDR3 is TGCAGCGTTGAAGACAGGGGGCGTGAAACTGAAGCTTTCTTT. Translated, it gives CSVEDRGRETEAFF.

The V gene is TRBV7-2, the J gene TRBJ2-6; the D is unclear. The V gene lost 6 bases and the J gene lost 0 bases, with 6 bases spanning the gap. The CDR3 is made up of 14 amino acids. Germline CDR1 and CDR2: SGHTA and FQGNSA. CDR3 in DNA: TGTGCCAGCAGTTGGTCCTCTGGGGCCAACGTCCTGACTTTC. Translating it yields CASSWSSGANVLTF.

CDR3 bases: TGTGCCAGCAGCTTAGCGATCCAGGGCCAAAGGGAGACCCAGTACTTC. This codes for CASSLAIQGQRETQYF. This chain joins TRBV7-8 and TRBJ2-5; D is possibly TRBD1 (5 bases). The CDR3 loop spans 16 amino acids. Looked up from germline, CDR1 is SGHVS and CDR2 is FQNEAQ. V lost 0 bases, J lost 5 bases, and 16 bases lay in between. Looking up the rest from reference TRBV7-8 and TRBJ2-5 gives the full variable domain: GAGVSQSPRYKVAKRGQDVALRCDPISGHVSLFWYQQALGQGPEFLTYFQNEAQLDKSGLPSDRFFAERPEGSVSTLKIQRTQQEDSAVYLCASSLAIQGQRETQYFGPGTRLLVL.

The rearrangement joins TRBV9 to TRBJ2-3; 8 bases agree with TRBD2. V lost 0 bases, J lost 3 bases, and 3 bases stayed unmatched. CDR3 length: 15 amino acids. The V gene's germline CDR1 is SGDLS and CDR2 YYNGEE. Here the CDR3 reads CASSVAGGVTDTQYF. CDR3 sequence (DNA): TGTGCCAGCAGCGTAGCCGGGGGGGTTACAGATACGCAGTATTTT. Full variable domain (missing parts from reference TRBV9 and TRBJ2-3): DSGVTQTPKHLITATGQRVTLRCSPRSGDLSVYWYQQSLDQGLQFLIQYYNGEERAKGNILERFSAQQFPDLHSELNLSSLELGDSALYFCASSVAGGVTDTQYFGPGTRLTVL.

This clonotype occurred many times. The chain links TRBV10-3 to TRBJ1-2; possibly TRBD1 for D (6 bases). The V gene lost 2 bases and the J gene lost 3 bases, with 19 bases spanning the gap. CDR1 and CDR2 (germline): ENHRY, SYGVKD. This CDR3 is built from 17 residues. The chain's CDR3 is CAISETQRGDTDYGYTF. As DNA, the CDR3 is TGTGCCATCAGTGAGACCCAGAGGGGGGACACAGACTATGGCTACACCTTC.